The clone carrying this T cell receptor (beta chain) was counted ten times or more. Time point: patch test 2, 6 weeks after DPC sensitization. Treatment here: therapeutic diphenylcyclopropenone sensitization with weekly scalp DPC. In every case, blood was obtained before the patch test was applied. TCRdb itself ran the RACE reads through MiXCR, one entry per CDR3 protein. The sample carries about 140,000 distinct CDR3 sequences, 12% recorded once. The V end was cut by 7 bases, the J end by 2 bases, with 14 bases between. The CDR3 is made up of 14 amino acids. These data originate in a study of human T cells and chemical hapten exposure. Study in general: While the roughly 23-week study was under way, patients received diphenylcyclopropenone on the scalp every week.

The receptor was isolated from a woman aged 45-60 years with alopecia areata. Some clones in this sample may be carry-over from other donors' samples. This specimen consisted of whole blood, obtained in connection with sensitization to the hapten diphenylcyclopropenone (DPC). The V call is TRBV12-3 or TRBV12-4, the J call TRBJ1-1; no definite D call. DNA of the CDR3: TGTGCCAGCACTCGAGCAGCACTTAACACTGAAGCTTTCTTT. This translates into CASTRAALNTEAFF.